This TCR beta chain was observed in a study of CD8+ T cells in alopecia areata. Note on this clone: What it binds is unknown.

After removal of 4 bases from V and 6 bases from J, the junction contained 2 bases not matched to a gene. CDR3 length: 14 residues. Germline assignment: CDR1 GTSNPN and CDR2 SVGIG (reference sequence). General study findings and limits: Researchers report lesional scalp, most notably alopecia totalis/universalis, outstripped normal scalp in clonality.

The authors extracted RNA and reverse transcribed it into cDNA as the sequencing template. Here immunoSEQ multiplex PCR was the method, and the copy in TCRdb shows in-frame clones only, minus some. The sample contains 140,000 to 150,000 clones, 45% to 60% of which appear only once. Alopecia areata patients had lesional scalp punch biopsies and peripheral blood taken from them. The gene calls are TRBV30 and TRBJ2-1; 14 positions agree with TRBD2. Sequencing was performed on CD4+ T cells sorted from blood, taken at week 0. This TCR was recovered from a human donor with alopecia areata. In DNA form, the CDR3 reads TGTGCCTGGAAGGGACTAGCGGGAGTCAATGAGCAGTTCTTC. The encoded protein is CAWKGLAGVNEQFF. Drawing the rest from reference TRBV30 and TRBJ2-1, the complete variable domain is SQTIHQWPATLVQPVGSPLSLECTVEGTSNPNLYWYRQAAGRGLQLLFYSVGIGQISSEVPQNLSASRPQDRQFILSSKKLLLSDSGFYLCAWKGLAGVNEQFFGPGTRLTVL.